These 5 T cell receptor beta chains came from one sample sequenced in a study of shared clonotypes between healthy human individuals. Some clones are missing from TCRdb's copy, which holds only in-frame ones; the method was immunoSEQ multiplex PCR. The table includes roughly 1,600,000 clones, about 98.5% detected once. Sample: naive CD4+ T cells sorted from blood. Stated subset: CD45RA+ positively selected. Source of these receptors: a man aged 30 to 45 in good health.

The chain employs TRBV11-2 and TRBJ2-1; 8 nucleotides agree with TRBD2. CDR3 length: 16 residues. Germline V CDR1 and CDR2: SGHAT, FQNNGV. The ends lost 5 bases at V and 8 bases at J; junction bases unmatched: 14. CDR3 residues: CASSPRAGTSGDEQFF. CDR3 coding DNA: TGTGCCAGCAGCCCACGGGCCGGGACTAGTGGAGATGAGCAGTTCTTC.

This chain connects TRBV5-1 to TRBJ2-7; 10 nucleotides align to TRBD1. V lost 4 bases, J lost 2 bases, and 6 bases stayed unmatched. Germline CDR1 SGHRS, CDR2 YFSETQ. The CDR3 totals 15 residues. The CDR3 DNA follows: TGCGCCAGCAGCACGGACGGACAGGGGGCCTACGAGCAGTACTTC. Translating gives CASSTDGQGAYEQYF.

This clone has just one count. The chain employs TRBV5-6 and TRBJ2-1; D might be TRBD2 (5 bases). The germline V and J ends were trimmed by 5 bases and 6 bases, with 18 bases remaining between them. The germline gives CDR1 SGHDT, CDR2 YYEEEE. There are 15 residues in the CDR3. CDR3 sequence reads: CASSIAGNGVNEQFF. The CDR3 bases are TGTGCCAGCAGTATTGCGGGCAATGGGGTCAATGAGCAGTTCTTC. The variable domain in full, with the rest retrieved from reference TRBV5-6 and TRBJ2-1, is DAGVTQSPTHLIKTRGQQVTLRCSPKSGHDTVSWYQQALGQGPQFIFQYYEEEERQRGNFPDRFSGHQFPNYSSELNVNALLLGDSALYLCASSIAGNGVNEQFFGPGTRLTVL.

V usage is TRBV5-1 and J usage is TRBJ2-3, with D tentatively TRBD1 or TRBD2 (5 bases each). This CDR3 is built from 15 residues. The V end lost 4 bases, the J end lost 2 bases, and 14 bases lay between the germline ends. Germline CDR1 SGHRS, CDR2 YFSETQ. The CDR3 region is CASSTGRGLTDTQYF. The CDR3 DNA follows: TGCGCCAGCAGCACAGGTCGGGGCCTCACAGATACGCAGTATTTT.

CDR3 sequence: CASSRTGTTSYSNQPQHF. As DNA, the CDR3 is TGTGCCAGCAGTCGGACCGGGACAACATCTTATAGCAATCAGCCCCAGCATTTT. The chain links TRBV28 to TRBJ1-5, with D possibly being TRBD1 (6 bases). CDR1 MDHEN and CDR2 SYDVKM come from the germline V gene. CDR3 length equals 18 residues. The germline V and J ends were trimmed by 5 bases and 0 bases, with 20 bases remaining between them.